The following is a T cell receptor beta chain sequence with its context. As yet, its antigen is unknown. Profiled with immunoSEQ multiplex PCR; TCRdb holds only in-frame clones, not every one. The repertoire holds 180,000 or so clones, with roughly 92% as singletons. Germline V gene lookup returns CDR1 MNHEY and CDR2 SVGAGI. The CDR3 contains 14 residues. V was trimmed by 6 bases and J by 0 bases, leaving 11 bases between them. These data are taken from a study of T cell responses to AZD1222 COVID-19 vaccine. Study outcomes and limitations: Rises in breadth and depth of Spike-specific TCRs came after two AZD1222 doses.

Pooling was applied to second doses at about 4 or about 12 weeks. Material: peripheral blood, obtained 28 days after the second AZD1222 dose. This TCR derives from an adult who received the AZD1222 COVID-19 vaccine. The chain has TRBV6-5 and TRBJ1-2; no definite D call. CDR3 in DNA: TGTGCCAGCAGCCCCGGCAGCACTAACTATGGCTACACCTTC. Amino acid sequence: CASSPGSTNYGYTF.